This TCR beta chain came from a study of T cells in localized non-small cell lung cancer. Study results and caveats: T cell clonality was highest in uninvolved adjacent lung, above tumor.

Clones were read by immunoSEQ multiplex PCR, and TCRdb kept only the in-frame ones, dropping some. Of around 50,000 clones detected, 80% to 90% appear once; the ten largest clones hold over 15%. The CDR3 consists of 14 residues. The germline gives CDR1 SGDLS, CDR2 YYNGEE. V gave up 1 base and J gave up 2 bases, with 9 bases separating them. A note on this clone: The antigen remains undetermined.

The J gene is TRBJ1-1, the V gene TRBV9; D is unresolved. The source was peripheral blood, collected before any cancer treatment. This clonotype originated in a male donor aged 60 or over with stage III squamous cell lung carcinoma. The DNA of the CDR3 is TGTGCCAGCAGCGTAAGGGCGAGTAACACTGAAGCTTTCTTT. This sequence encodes CASSVRASNTEAFF.